This passage covers 29 T cell receptor beta chains from one sample sequenced in a study of T cells in localized non-small cell lung cancer. Libraries were prepared by immunoSEQ multiplex PCR; TCRdb keeps only in-frame clonotypes and omits some of them. The table records under 60,000 clones, 70% to 90% of them present only once. The sample here was peripheral blood, taken before any cancer treatment. Receptor source: a male donor at least 60 years old with stage III squamous cell lung carcinoma.

The CDR3 here is CASGVSRDTEAFF. CDR3 bases: TGTGCCAGCGGGGTGAGTAGGGACACTGAAGCTTTCTTT. This chain connects TRBV7-2 to TRBJ1-1; D call uncertain. This CDR3 is built from 13 residues. The germline CDR1 and CDR2 sequences are SGHTA and FQGNSA. V was cut by 8 bases and J by 3 bases, with 13 bases left in between.

The chain recombines TRBV5-1 with TRBJ2-1; 12 bases are a match to TRBD2. The CDR3 contains 13 residues. The junction had 6 bases not matched to a gene; V was cut back by 8 bases and J by 9 bases. Germline V gene sequence: CDR1 SGHRS, CDR2 YFSETQ. CDR3 sequence: CARSGLAGSEQFF. The CDR3, as DNA: TGCGCCAGATCGGGACTAGCGGGCTCTGAGCAGTTCTTC.

In this sample, this clone turned up once. The chain recombines TRBV10-3 with TRBJ2-5; 7 positions match TRBD2. CDR3 size: 14 residues. CDR1 is ENHRY, CDR2 SYGVKD, per germline. With V trimmed by 3 bases and J by 9 bases, 10 bases remained unmatched. CDR3 in DNA: TGTGCCATCAGTGATGAGGAGAGGGGAGGGGCCCAGTACTTC. Translation gives CAISDEERGGAQYF.

The CDR3 sequence: CASTLDLGYNEQFF. The CDR3 DNA is TGTGCCAGCACTTTGGACTTAGGTTACAATGAGCAGTTCTTC. The chain employs TRBV6-6 and TRBJ2-1, with D possibly matching TRBD2 (5 bases). V was pared by 7 bases and J by 4 bases, with 14 bases between. Germline CDR1 and CDR2: MNHNY and SVGAGI (reference sequence). The CDR3 has 14 amino acids.

The rearrangement joins TRBV18 to TRBJ2-1; D not certain. The V end was cut by 4 bases, the J end by 1 base, with 14 bases between. This CDR3 is 16 amino acids long. In germline, CDR1 is KGHSH, CDR2 LQKENI. The CDR3 here is CASSLNEVASYNEQFF. Here the CDR3 DNA reads TGTGCCAGCTCACTCAATGAGGTTGCATCCTACAATGAGCAGTTCTTC.

The chain recombines TRBV27 with TRBJ1-5; TRBD1 agrees at 7 bases. The J segment lost 2 bases and the V segment lost 5 bases, leaving 9 bases of the junction unmatched. The V gene's germline CDR1 is MNHEY and CDR2 SMNVEV (reference sequence). The CDR3 runs to 16 residues. The CDR3 loop reads CASSPRTGDGNQPQHF. The DNA for the CDR3 is TGTGCCAGCAGTCCCCGAACAGGGGACGGCAATCAGCCCCAGCATTTT.

The chain carries TRBV9 and TRBJ2-5; unclear D gene. With 0 bases removed from V and 5 bases from J, the gap between germline ends came to 11 bases. The CDR3 spans 14 residues. Germline V gives CDR1 SGDLS, CDR2 YYNGEE. CDR3 sequence (DNA): TGTGCCAGCAGCGTAGGGCTTAATTCGGAGACCCAGTACTTC. Translated, it gives CASSVGLNSETQYF.

The chain joins TRBV7-9 to TRBJ2-7; possible D gene TRBD2, 6 bases. V was shortened by 1 base and J by 0 bases, with 10 bases between the two germline ends. CDR1 is SEHNR, CDR2 FQNEAQ, per germline (reference sequence). The CDR3 length is 15 residues. In DNA, the CDR3 is TGTGCCAGCAGCTTAGGCGGCGGGGCCTCCTACGAGCAGTACTTC. Translation: CASSLGGGASYEQYF.

The rearrangement joins TRBV21-1 to TRBJ1-3. TRBV21-1 represents a pseudogene. This CDR3 has 20 amino acids. In nucleotides, the CDR3 is TGTGCCAGCAGCAAAGAATCTTTAATGCGGCAGCTTAGCTCTGGAAACACCATATATTTT. This sequence encodes CASSKESLMRQLSSGNTIYF.

The chain has TRBV7-6 and TRBJ2-1; tentatively, D is TRBD1 (5 bases). This CDR3 is 14 amino acids long. Trimming pared 5 bases from V and 9 bases from J, leaving 17 bases between. Germline lookup yields CDR1 SGHVS and CDR2 FNYEAQ. CDR3 DNA sequence: TGTGCCAGCAGCAGAGACAGAGTGTATGGTGAGCAGTTCTTC. Its protein product is CASSRDRVYGEQFF.

The rearrangement uses TRBV7-6 and TRBJ2-3; 9 nucleotides match TRBD1. The CDR3 extends over 15 amino acids. The junction had 4 bases not matched to a gene; V was cut back by 2 bases and J by 4 bases. Germline loops: CDR1 SGHVS, CDR2 FNYEAQ. In DNA form, the CDR3 reads TGTGCCAGCAGCTTAAGACAGGGGGTGGCAGATACGCAGTATTTT. Translation gives CASSLRQGVADTQYF. Filled out from reference TRBV7-6 and TRBJ2-3, the complete variable domain reads GAGVSQSPRYKVTKRGQDVALRCDPISGHVSLYWYRQALGQGPEFLTYFNYEAQQDKSGLPNDRFSAERPEGSISTLTIQRTEQRDSAMYRCASSLRQGVADTQYFGPGTRLTVL.

This clone was detected once. The chain recombines TRBV20-1 with TRBJ1-1; 7 nucleotides agree with TRBD1. Germline CDR1 is DFQATT and CDR2 is SNEGSKA (reference sequence). The CDR3 length is 11 residues. This CDR3 is CRVEGGPEAFF. The CDR3 nucleotides are TGCAGAGTTGAAGGGGGCCCTGAAGCTTTCTTT.

CDR3 bases: TGTGCCAGCAGCTTTGGTCCCCAGATAGTCCCCTTGCCCCAGCATTTT. Residues: CASSFGPQIVPLPQHF. The V gene is TRBV7-9, the J gene TRBJ1-5, with no clear D. Germline assignment: CDR1 SEHNR and CDR2 FQNEAQ (reference sequence). The V end was cut by 3 bases, the J end by 9 bases, with 21 bases between. The CDR3 runs to 16 residues.

The rearrangement uses TRBV30 and TRBJ2-3; 14 bases match TRBD2. Trimming removed 3 bases from V and 5 bases from J; junction bases left unmatched: 1. This CDR3 has 14 residues. CDR1 is GTSNPN and CDR2 is SVGIG in the germline V gene (reference sequence). CDR3 residues: CAWSGLAGGDTQYF. The CDR3 nucleotides read TGTGCCTGGAGCGGACTAGCGGGGGGAGATACGCAGTATTTT.

This chain connects TRBV10-3 to TRBJ1-1, with 8 nucleotides matching TRBD1. Germline lookup yields CDR1 ENHRY and CDR2 SYGVKD. CDR3 size: 15 residues. V lost 6 bases and J lost 6; bases outside the gene matches: 12. The DNA for the CDR3 is TGTGCCATCAGCAACCGGGACAGGTCCTTGGCTGAAGCTTTCTTT. Its translation is CAISNRDRSLAEAFF.

The chain employs TRBV5-6 and TRBJ1-5; D ambiguous. Germline V gene sequence: CDR1 SGHDT, CDR2 YYEEEE. This CDR3 contains 14 residues. Trimming shortened V by 4 bases and J by 0 bases, and 8 bases separated the two germline ends. CDR3 sequence (DNA): TGTGCCAGCAGCCTCCTTTATAGCAATCAGCCCCAGCATTTT. This encodes CASSLLYSNQPQHF.

The genes are TRBV7-2 and TRBJ1-5; 7 nucleotides agree with TRBD1. This CDR3 is built from 14 residues. The germline V gene has CDR1 SGHTA and CDR2 FQGNSA. V trimming: 4 bases; J trimming: 7 bases; junction bases outside the gene matches: 7. In nucleotides, the CDR3 is TGTGCCAGCAGCTCCGACAGGGCAACCCAGCCCCAGCATTTT. This encodes CASSSDRATQPQHF.

There are a few counts of this clone. The gene calls are TRBV5-1 and TRBJ1-4; a weak D match, TRBD1 (6 bases). Germline V gene data show CDR1 as SGHRS and CDR2 as YFSETQ. The V end was cut by 4 bases, the J end by 0 bases, with 13 bases between. The CDR3 is 16 amino acids. The CDR3 DNA follows: TGCGCCAGCAGCCAAAGACAGGCCGCAACTAATGAAAAACTGTTTTTT. Encoded protein: CASSQRQAATNEKLFF. The entire variable domain, with the rest obtained from reference TRBV5-1 and TRBJ1-4, is as follows: KAGVTQTPRYLIKTRGQQVTLSCSPISGHRSVSWYQQTPGQGLQFLFEYFSETQRNKGNFPGRFSGRQFSNSRSEMNVSTLELGDSALYLCASSQRQAATNEKLFFGSGTQLSVL.

This rearrangement joins TRBV6-4 to TRBJ1-1, with a weak D call TRBD1 (6 bases). V lost 6 bases and J 3 bases, leaving 14 bases between the germline ends. This CDR3 has 14 residues. The germline CDR1 and CDR2 sequences are MRHNA and SNTAGT. CDR3 DNA: TGTGCCAGCAGCCCCATTGGGGGGCACACTGAAGCTTTCTTT. It yields the protein CASSPIGGHTEAFF.

The genes are TRBV12-5 and TRBJ1-2; 7 bases line up with TRBD1. The length of the CDR3 is 17 residues. J gave up 5 bases and V 3 bases, and 15 bases lay outside the gene matches. Germline V gene sequence: CDR1 LGHNT, CDR2 FRNRAP. CDR3 coding DNA: TGTGCTAGTGGTTTCTCTTCAGGGACAGAGATTTTGTATGGCTACACCTTC. Translated: CASGFSSGTEILYGYTF.

V is TRBV16 and J is TRBJ2-1; TRBD2 agrees at 13 bases. The CDR3 is made up of 19 amino acids. J gave up 0 bases and V 2 bases, and 7 bases lay outside the gene matches. Germline V gene lookup returns CDR1 KGHSY and CDR2 FQNENV. This chain's CDR3 is CASSQTRRLAGGSYNEQFF. The CDR3, as DNA: TGTGCCAGCAGCCAAACCCGACGACTAGCGGGAGGCTCCTACAATGAGCAGTTCTTC.

This chain uses TRBV19 with TRBJ2-3, with 7 bases identical to TRBD1. V was pared by 4 bases and J by 2 bases, with 9 bases of the junction left unmatched. Germline loops: CDR1 LNHDA, CDR2 SQIVND (reference sequence). This CDR3 is built from 16 residues. The CDR3 loop is CASSKGDRANTDTQYF. For the CDR3, the DNA is TGTGCCAGTAGTAAGGGAGACAGGGCTAACACAGATACGCAGTATTTT.

This chain uses TRBV7-9 with TRBJ1-1; possibly TRBD1 for D (6 bases). Germline V gene sequence: CDR1 SEHNR, CDR2 FQNEAQ (reference sequence). V was shortened by 1 base and J by 1 base, with 10 bases between the two germline ends. The CDR3 totals 15 residues. CDR3 sequence (DNA): TGTGCCAGCAGCTTAGTGCGGGGGGCGAACACTGAAGCTTTCTTT. Its translation: CASSLVRGANTEAFF.

The chain has TRBV2 and TRBJ1-1; D is ambiguous. V lost 6 bases and J 0 bases, leaving 11 bases between the germline ends. Germline CDR1 is SNHLY and CDR2 is FYNNEI. This CDR3 has 14 amino acids. CDR3 loop: CASSLASMNTEAFF. CDR3 bases: TGTGCCAGCAGCTTAGCCAGCATGAACACTGAAGCTTTCTTT.

The genes are TRBV5-1 and TRBJ1-1; D not resolved. V lost 1 base to trimming and J lost 1 base, with 8 bases between them. From germline, CDR1 is SGHRS and CDR2 YFSETQ. The CDR3 loop spans 14 amino acids. The chain's CDR3 is CASSLRYSNTEAFF. As DNA, the CDR3 is TGCGCCAGCAGCTTGCGTTACTCGAACACTGAAGCTTTCTTT. Full variable domain (outside the CDR3, taken from reference TRBV5-1 and TRBJ1-1): KAGVTQTPRYLIKTRGQQVTLSCSPISGHRSVSWYQQTPGQGLQFLFEYFSETQRNKGNFPGRFSGRQFSNSRSEMNVSTLELGDSALYLCASSLRYSNTEAFFGQGTRLTVV.

This chain joins TRBV7-2 and TRBJ2-7; unclear D gene. The V and J ends lost 5 bases and 0 bases respectively, with 14 bases between them. The CDR3 runs to 15 residues. Per germline, CDR1 SGHTA and CDR2 FQGNSA. As DNA, the CDR3 is TGTGCCAGCAGCCCGTCTAGTTTGAGCTCCTACGAGCAGTACTTC. It is translated as CASSPSSLSSYEQYF.

A single count supports this clone. This sequence joins TRBV7-9 and TRBJ1-6; 9 bases match TRBD1. The CDR3 totals 15 residues. V was clipped by 4 bases and J by 8 bases; unmatched bases: 6. The germline gives CDR1 SEHNR, CDR2 FQNEAQ (reference sequence). This chain's CDR3 is CASSSTGTGYSPLHF. CDR3 nucleotides: TGTGCCAGCAGCTCAACAGGGACAGGGTATTCACCCCTCCACTTT.

The chain recombines TRBV7-2 with TRBJ2-1; the match to TRBD2 covers 11 bases. Trimming took 3 bases from V and 4 from J; bases not matched to a gene: 5. Germline CDR1 and CDR2: SGHTA and FQGNSA. The length of the CDR3 is 16 residues. The CDR3 DNA follows: TGTGCCAGCAGCTTTAACCGACTAGCGGGGTACAATGAGCAGTTCTTC. Encoded protein: CASSFNRLAGYNEQFF.

This sequence joins TRBV5-4 and TRBJ2-7; D is possibly TRBD1 (6 bases). CDR3 size: 15 residues. CDR1 is SGHNT, CDR2 YYREEE, per germline (reference sequence). The germline V and J ends were trimmed by 4 bases and 3 bases, with 17 bases remaining between them. The CDR3 loop is CASSLTGSGFYEQYF. CDR3 sequence (DNA): TGTGCCAGCAGCCTAACAGGGAGCGGCTTCTACGAGCAGTACTTC. Filled out from reference TRBV5-4 and TRBJ2-7, the complete variable domain reads ETGVTQSPTHLIKTRGQQVTLRCSSQSGHNTVSWYQQALGQGPQFIFQYYREEENGRGNFPPRFSGLQFPNYSSELNVNALELDDSALYLCASSLTGSGFYEQYFGPGTRLTVT.